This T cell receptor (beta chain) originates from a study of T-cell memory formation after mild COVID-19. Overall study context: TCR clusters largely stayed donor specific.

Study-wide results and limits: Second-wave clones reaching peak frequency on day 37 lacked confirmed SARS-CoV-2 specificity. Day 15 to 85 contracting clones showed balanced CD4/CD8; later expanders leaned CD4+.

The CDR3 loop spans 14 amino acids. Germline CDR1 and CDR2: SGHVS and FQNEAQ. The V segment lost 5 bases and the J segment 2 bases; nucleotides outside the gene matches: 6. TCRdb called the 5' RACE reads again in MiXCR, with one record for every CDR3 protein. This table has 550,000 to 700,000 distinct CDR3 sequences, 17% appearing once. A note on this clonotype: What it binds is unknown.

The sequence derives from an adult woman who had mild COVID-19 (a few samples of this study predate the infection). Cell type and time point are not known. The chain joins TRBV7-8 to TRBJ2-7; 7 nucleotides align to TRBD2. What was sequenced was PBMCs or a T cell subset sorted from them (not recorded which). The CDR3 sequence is CASSGLTSPYEQYF. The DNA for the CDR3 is TGTGCCAGCAGCGGATTGACTAGCCCCTACGAGCAGTACTTC.